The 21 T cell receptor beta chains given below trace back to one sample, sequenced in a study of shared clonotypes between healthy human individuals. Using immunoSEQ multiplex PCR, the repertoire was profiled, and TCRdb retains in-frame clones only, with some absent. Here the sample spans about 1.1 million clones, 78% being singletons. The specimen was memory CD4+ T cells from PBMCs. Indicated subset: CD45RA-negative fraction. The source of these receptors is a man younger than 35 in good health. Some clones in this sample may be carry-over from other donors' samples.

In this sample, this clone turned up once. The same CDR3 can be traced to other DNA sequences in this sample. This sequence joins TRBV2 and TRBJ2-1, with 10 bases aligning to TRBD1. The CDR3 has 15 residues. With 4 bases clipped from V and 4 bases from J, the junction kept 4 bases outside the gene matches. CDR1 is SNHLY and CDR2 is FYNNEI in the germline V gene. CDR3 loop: CASSAGQGPYNEQFF. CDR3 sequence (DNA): TGTGCCAGCAGTGCGGGACAGGGGCCTTACAATGAGCAGTTCTTC. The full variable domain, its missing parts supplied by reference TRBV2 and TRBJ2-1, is EPEVTQTPSHQVTQMGQEVILRCVPISNHLYFYWYRQILGQKVEFLVSFYNNEISEKSEIFDDQFSVERPDGSNFTLKIRSTKLEDSAMYFCASSAGQGPYNEQFFGPGTRLTVL.

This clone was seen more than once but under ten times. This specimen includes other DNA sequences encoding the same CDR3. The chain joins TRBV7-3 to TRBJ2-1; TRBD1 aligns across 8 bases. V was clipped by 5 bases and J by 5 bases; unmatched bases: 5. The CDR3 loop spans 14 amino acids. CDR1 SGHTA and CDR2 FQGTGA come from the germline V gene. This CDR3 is CASSPGTGHNEQFF. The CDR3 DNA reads TGTGCCAGCAGCCCGGGGACAGGACACAATGAGCAGTTCTTC.

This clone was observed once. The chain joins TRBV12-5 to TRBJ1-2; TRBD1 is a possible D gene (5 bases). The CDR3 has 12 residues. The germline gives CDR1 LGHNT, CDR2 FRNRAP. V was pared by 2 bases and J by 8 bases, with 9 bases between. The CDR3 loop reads CASGLLGEGYTF. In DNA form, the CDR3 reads TGTGCTAGTGGTTTGCTAGGGGAGGGCTACACCTTC.

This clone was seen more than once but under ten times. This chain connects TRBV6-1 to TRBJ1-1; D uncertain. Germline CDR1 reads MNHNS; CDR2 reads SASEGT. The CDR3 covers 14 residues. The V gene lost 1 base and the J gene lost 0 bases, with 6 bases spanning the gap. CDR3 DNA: TGTGCCAGCAGTGAAGGCAGGCTGAACACTGAAGCTTTCTTT. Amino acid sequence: CASSEGRLNTEAFF.

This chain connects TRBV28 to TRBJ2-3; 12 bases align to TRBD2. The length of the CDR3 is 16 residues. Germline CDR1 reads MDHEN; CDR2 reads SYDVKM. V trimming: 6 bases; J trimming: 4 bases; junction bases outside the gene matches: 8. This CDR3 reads CASRETSGSWSDTQYF. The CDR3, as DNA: TGTGCCAGCAGGGAGACTAGCGGGAGTTGGTCAGATACGCAGTATTTT.

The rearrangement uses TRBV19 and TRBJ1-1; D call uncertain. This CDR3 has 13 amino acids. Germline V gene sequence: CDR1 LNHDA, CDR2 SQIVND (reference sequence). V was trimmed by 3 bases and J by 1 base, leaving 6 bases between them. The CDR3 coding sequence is TGTGCCAGTAGTATTCTCGGGAACACTGAAGCTTTCTTT. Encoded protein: CASSILGNTEAFF.

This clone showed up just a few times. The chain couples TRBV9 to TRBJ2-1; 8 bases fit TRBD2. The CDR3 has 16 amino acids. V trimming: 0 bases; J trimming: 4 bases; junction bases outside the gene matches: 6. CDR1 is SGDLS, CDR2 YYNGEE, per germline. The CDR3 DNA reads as TGTGCCAGCAGCGTAGGGGTAGCGGGAAGTTACAATGAGCAGTTCTTC. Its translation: CASSVGVAGSYNEQFF.

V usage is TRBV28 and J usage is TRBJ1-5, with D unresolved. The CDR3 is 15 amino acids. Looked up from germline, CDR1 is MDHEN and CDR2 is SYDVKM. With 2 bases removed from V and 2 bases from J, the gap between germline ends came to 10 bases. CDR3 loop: CASSLIVLGNQPQHF. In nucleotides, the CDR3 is TGTGCCAGCAGTTTAATAGTGCTGGGCAATCAGCCCCAGCATTTT.

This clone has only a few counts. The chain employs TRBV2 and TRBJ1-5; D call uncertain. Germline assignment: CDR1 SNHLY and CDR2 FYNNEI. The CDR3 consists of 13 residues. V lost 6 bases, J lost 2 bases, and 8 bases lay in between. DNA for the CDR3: TGTGCCAGCAGGGATCAAGGCAATCAGCCCCAGCATTTT. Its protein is CASRDQGNQPQHF.

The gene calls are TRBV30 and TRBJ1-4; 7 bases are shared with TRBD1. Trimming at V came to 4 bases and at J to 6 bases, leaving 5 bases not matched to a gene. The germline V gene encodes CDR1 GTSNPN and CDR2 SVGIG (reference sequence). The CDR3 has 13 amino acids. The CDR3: CAWNQGVDEKLFF. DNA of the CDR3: TGTGCCTGGAATCAGGGGGTGGATGAAAAACTGTTTTTT.

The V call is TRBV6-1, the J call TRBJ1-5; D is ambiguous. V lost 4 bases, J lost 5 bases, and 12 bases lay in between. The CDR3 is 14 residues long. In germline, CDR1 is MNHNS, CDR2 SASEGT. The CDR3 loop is CASSASTRYQPQHF. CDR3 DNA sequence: TGTGCCAGCAGTGCCTCGACACGTTATCAGCCCCAGCATTTT.

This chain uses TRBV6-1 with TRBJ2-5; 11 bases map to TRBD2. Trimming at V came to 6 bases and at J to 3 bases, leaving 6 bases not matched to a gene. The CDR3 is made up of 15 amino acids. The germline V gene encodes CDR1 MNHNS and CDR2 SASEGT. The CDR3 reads CASRERGLAEETQYF. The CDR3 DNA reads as TGTGCCAGCAGGGAAAGGGGACTAGCGGAAGAGACCCAGTACTTC.

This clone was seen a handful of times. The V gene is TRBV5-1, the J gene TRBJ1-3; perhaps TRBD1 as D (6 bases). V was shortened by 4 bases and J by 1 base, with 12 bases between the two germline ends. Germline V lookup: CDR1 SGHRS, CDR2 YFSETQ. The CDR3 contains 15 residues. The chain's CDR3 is CASSSAGTSGNTIYF. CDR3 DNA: TGCGCCAGCAGCAGCGCCGGGACATCTGGAAACACCATATATTTT.

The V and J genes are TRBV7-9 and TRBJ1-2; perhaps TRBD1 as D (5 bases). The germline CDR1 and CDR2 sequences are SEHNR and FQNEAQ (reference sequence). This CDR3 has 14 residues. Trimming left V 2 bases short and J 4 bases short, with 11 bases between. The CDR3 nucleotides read TGTGCCAGCAGCTTATGGCAGGGTTCCTATGGCTACACCTTC. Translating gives CASSLWQGSYGYTF.

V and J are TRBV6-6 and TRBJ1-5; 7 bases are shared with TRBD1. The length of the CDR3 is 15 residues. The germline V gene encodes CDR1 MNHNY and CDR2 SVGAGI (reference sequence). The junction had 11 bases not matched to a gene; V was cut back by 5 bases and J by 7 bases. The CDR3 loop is CASSRREGAEQPQHF. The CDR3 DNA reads TGTGCCAGCAGTCGGCGGGAGGGGGCGGAACAGCCCCAGCATTTT.

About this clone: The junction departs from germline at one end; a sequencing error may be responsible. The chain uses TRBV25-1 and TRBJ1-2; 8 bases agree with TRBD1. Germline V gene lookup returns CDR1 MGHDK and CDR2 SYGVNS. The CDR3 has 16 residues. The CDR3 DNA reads TGTGCCACCAGTCCCCTAGGACAGGGTATCAACTATGGCTACACCTTC. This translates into CATSPLGQGINYGYTF.

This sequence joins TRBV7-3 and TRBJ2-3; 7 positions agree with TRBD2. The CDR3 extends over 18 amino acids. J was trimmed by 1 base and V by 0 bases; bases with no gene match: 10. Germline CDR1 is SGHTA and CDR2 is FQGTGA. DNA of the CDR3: TGTGCCAGCAGCTTAACGGGTACGGGGACTACCGGCACAGATACGCAGTATTTT. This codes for CASSLTGTGTTGTDTQYF.

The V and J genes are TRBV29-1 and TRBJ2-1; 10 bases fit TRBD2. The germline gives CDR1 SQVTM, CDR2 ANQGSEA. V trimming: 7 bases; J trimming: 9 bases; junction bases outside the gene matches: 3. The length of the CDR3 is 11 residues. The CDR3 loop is CSASGGAEQFF. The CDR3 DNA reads TGCAGCGCTAGCGGGGGTGCTGAGCAGTTCTTC.

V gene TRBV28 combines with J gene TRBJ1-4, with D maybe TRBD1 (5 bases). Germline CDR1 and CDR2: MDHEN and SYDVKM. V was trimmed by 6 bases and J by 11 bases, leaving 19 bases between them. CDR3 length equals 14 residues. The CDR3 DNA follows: TGTGCCAGCAGGATTGGGGCCACGGCGGGTAAACTGTTTTTT. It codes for CASRIGATAGKLFF.

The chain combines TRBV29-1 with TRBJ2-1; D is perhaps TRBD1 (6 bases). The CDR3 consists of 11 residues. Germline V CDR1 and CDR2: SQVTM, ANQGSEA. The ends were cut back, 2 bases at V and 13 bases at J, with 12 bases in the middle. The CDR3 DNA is TGCAGCGTTGAATCGACAGGAGAACAGTTCTTC. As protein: CSVESTGEQFF.

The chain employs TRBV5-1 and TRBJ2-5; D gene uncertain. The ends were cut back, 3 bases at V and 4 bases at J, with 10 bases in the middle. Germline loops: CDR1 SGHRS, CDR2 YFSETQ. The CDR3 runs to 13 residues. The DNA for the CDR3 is TGCGCCAGCAGCTCGTCGACAAGAGAGACCCAGTACTTC. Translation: CASSSSTRETQYF.